Listed here are 25 T cell receptor beta chains from one sample, sequenced in a study of shared clonotypes between healthy human individuals. The data were produced by immunoSEQ multiplex PCR, yet TCRdb's version contains in-frame clones alone and is incomplete. The repertoire has about 1 million clones, more than 65% of them found once; the top ten carry around 1.5%. The specimen was memory CD4+ T cells sorted from blood. Subset defined: CD45RA-negative fraction. Source of these receptors: a man aged 18 to 35 in good health.

The V gene is TRBV14, the J gene TRBJ1-1; 8 bases map to TRBD1. This CDR3 is 14 amino acids long. Germline V lookup: CDR1 SGHDN, CDR2 FVKESK. J was trimmed by 5 bases and V by 5 bases; bases with no gene match: 7. The CDR3 DNA is TGTGCCAGCAGCTTTAGGACAGGGAGGACTGAAGCTTTCTTT. Its protein is CASSFRTGRTEAFF. Looking up the rest from reference TRBV14 and TRBJ1-1 gives the full variable domain: EAGVTQFPSHSVIEKGQTVTLRCDPISGHDNLYWYRRVMGKEIKFLLHFVKESKQDESGMPNNRFLAERTGGTYSTLKVQPAELEDSGVYFCASSFRTGRTEAFFGQGTRLTVV.

A note on this clone: Other DNA sequences within the sample encode an identical CDR3. The chain couples TRBV5-1 to TRBJ2-3, with TRBD2 matching over 13 bases. J gave up 3 bases and V 4 bases, and 2 bases lay outside the gene matches. This CDR3 has 15 residues. Germline CDR1 is SGHRS and CDR2 is YFSETQ. CDR3 loop: CASSRTSGSTDTQYF. CDR3 bases: TGCGCCAGCAGCAGGACTAGCGGGAGTACAGATACGCAGTATTTT.

The table lists this clone with many counts. Different DNA sequences within this sample yield the same CDR3. The V call is TRBV2, the J call TRBJ1-3; D possibly corresponds to TRBD1 (5 bases). The V gene's germline CDR1 is SNHLY and CDR2 FYNNEI. This CDR3 region has 15 residues. Trimming cost V 8 bases and J 0 bases, with 14 bases left between them. The DNA for the CDR3 is TGTGCCAGCTCACCCGACAGAGTCTCTGGAAACACCATATATTTT. Protein sequence: CASSPDRVSGNTIYF.

The CDR3 spells CASSLVVGNTEAFF. The CDR3 DNA reads TGTGCCAGCAGCTTAGTCGTAGGGAACACTGAAGCTTTCTTT. The chain couples TRBV11-2 to TRBJ1-1; D is undetermined. The CDR3 is 14 amino acids. V dropped 1 base and J dropped 1 base, with 7 bases sitting between them. The germline CDR1 and CDR2 sequences are SGHAT and FQNNGV.

This sequence joins TRBV6-1 and TRBJ2-1; 10 positions agree with TRBD2. J was trimmed by 9 bases and V by 6 bases; bases with no gene match: 2. Germline values: CDR1 MNHNS, CDR2 SASEGT. The CDR3 contains 12 residues. The CDR3 region is CASRTSGPEQFF. Here the CDR3 DNA reads TGTGCCAGCAGGACTAGCGGGCCTGAGCAGTTCTTC.

This clone occurred many times. The rearrangement uses TRBV7-9 and TRBJ2-3; 7 positions agree with TRBD1. CDR3 length: 15 residues. V was pared by 5 bases and J by 1 base, with 6 bases of the junction left unmatched. CDR1 is SEHNR and CDR2 is FQNEAQ in the germline V gene (reference sequence). For the CDR3, the DNA is TGTGCCAGCAGCCGGGGACAGCCCCGCACAGATACGCAGTATTTT. Amino acids: CASSRGQPRTDTQYF.

The gene calls are TRBV10-3 and TRBJ2-3; tentatively, D is TRBD1 (5 bases). This CDR3 has 14 amino acids. Trimming shortened V by 3 bases and J by 1 base, and 8 bases separated the two germline ends. Per the germline V gene, CDR1 is ENHRY and CDR2 is SYGVKD. CDR3 nucleotides: TGTGCCATCAGTGAAGGCAGGGGCACAGATACGCAGTATTTT. Translation: CAISEGRGTDTQYF.

As concerns this clone: In the same sample, other DNA sequences code for this CDR3. This chain links TRBV5-1 with TRBJ2-1; no definite D call. Trimming pared 0 bases from V and 4 bases from J, leaving 5 bases between. The CDR3 runs 13 residues. The germline CDR1 and CDR2 sequences are SGHRS and YFSETQ. This CDR3 reads CASSLGQYNEQFF. The CDR3 region has the DNA TGCGCCAGCAGCTTGGGGCAGTACAATGAGCAGTTCTTC.

The genes are TRBV5-6 and TRBJ1-2, with D unresolved. The CDR3 loop spans 13 amino acids. The V end was cut by 0 bases, the J end by 6 bases, with 9 bases between. Germline V gene data show CDR1 as SGHDT and CDR2 as YYEEEE. The CDR3 DNA reads TGTGCCAGCAGCTTGGCCGGGCGCGATGGCTACACCTTC. Amino acid sequence: CASSLAGRDGYTF.

Remarks on this clone: The DNA is omitted, as the CDR3 cannot be located on it reliably, and the CDR3 follows TCRdb's listing. This chain uses TRBV2 with TRBJ2-3; TRBD2 is taken as the D call from the table, unchecked against the DNA. With termini counted, the CDR3 has 15 amino acids. Germline CDR1 SNHLY, CDR2 FYNNEI. The CDR3 here is CASILAGGRTDTQYF.

The V call is TRBV27, the J call TRBJ1-2, with D unresolved. Germline assignment: CDR1 MNHEY and CDR2 SMNVEV (reference sequence). This CDR3 contains 15 residues. Trimming removed 2 bases from V and 7 bases from J, with 17 bases in between. The CDR3 region is CASSLSPRAAGGYTF. CDR3 DNA: TGTGCCAGCAGTTTAAGCCCCCGGGCAGCAGGTGGCTACACCTTC.

The chain recombines TRBV7-2 with TRBJ1-2; D remains ambiguous. V was pared by 1 base and J by 2 bases, with 11 bases between. The CDR3 sequence is 15 residues long. Per germline, CDR1 SGHTA and CDR2 FQGNSA. The CDR3, as DNA: TGTGCCAGCAGCTTAGAAGTGGGCAGAAACTATGGCTACACCTTC. This sequence encodes CASSLEVGRNYGYTF.

Note on this clone: Other nucleotide sequences in the sample specify the same CDR3. The chain links TRBV6-4 to TRBJ2-2; D possibly corresponds to TRBD2 (6 bases). Trimming removed 4 bases at V and 4 bases at J, with 10 bases between. CDR3 length: 14 residues. The V gene's germline CDR1 is MRHNA and CDR2 SNTAGT. This CDR3 reads CASSVQGGTGELFF. CDR3 nucleotide sequence: TGTGCCAGCAGTGTGCAGGGAGGCACCGGGGAGCTGTTTTTT.

The V and J genes are TRBV7-9 and TRBJ2-5, with D perhaps assigned TRBD1 or TRBD2 (5 bases each). CDR3 length: 11 amino acids. Germline-derived CDR1 and CDR2 are SEHNR and FQNEAQ (reference sequence). Trimming removed 8 bases at V and 5 bases at J, with 9 bases between. The CDR3: CASEGRETQYF. DNA of the CDR3: TGTGCCAGCGAGGGACGGGAGACCCAGTACTTC.

The J gene is TRBJ1-2, the V gene TRBV9; 10 nucleotides match TRBD1. V lost 4 bases to trimming and J lost 7 bases; unmatched junction nucleotides: 10. Germline CDR1 and CDR2: SGDLS and YYNGEE. This CDR3 is 15 amino acids long. The CDR3 sequence is CASSIRDRGSGGYTF. As DNA, the CDR3 is TGTGCCAGCAGCATTAGGGACAGGGGAAGTGGTGGCTACACCTTC.

J is TRBJ2-1 and V is TRBV18; D ambiguous. This CDR3 has 13 residues. From germline, CDR1 is KGHSH and CDR2 LQKENI. Trimming cost V 5 bases and J 6 bases, with 11 bases left between them. The CDR3 DNA is TGTGCCAGCTCAGCAAGGTTGGGCAATGAGCAGTTCTTC. Protein: CASSARLGNEQFF.

This clone has at least ten counts. V usage is TRBV6-1 and J usage is TRBJ2-7; perhaps TRBD1 as D (5 bases). CDR1 is MNHNS, CDR2 SASEGT, per germline. V lost 4 bases and J lost 4, with 14 bases in between. The CDR3 spans 14 residues. The CDR3, as DNA: TGTGCCAGCAGTGTCCAAACAGGCTTATACGAGCAGTACTTC. Encoded protein: CASSVQTGLYEQYF.

The chain employs TRBV5-1 and TRBJ2-7; D is unclear. This CDR3 is built from 14 residues. Looked up from germline, CDR1 is SGHRS and CDR2 is YFSETQ. The germline V and J ends were trimmed by 0 bases and 7 bases, with 14 bases remaining between them. This CDR3 reads CASSLGGRLLEQYF. The CDR3 nucleotides read TGCGCCAGCAGCTTGGGCGGCCGTTTGTTGGAGCAGTACTTC.

The chain combines TRBV7-2 with TRBJ2-7; 12 bases match TRBD2. V shed 1 base, J shed 3 bases, and the junction held 1 base outside the gene matches. The CDR3 is 15 amino acids. CDR1 is SGHTA and CDR2 is FQGNSA in the germline V gene. For the CDR3, the DNA is TGTGCCAGCAGCTTAGAGACTAGCGGGAGCTACGAGCAGTACTTC. Its translation: CASSLETSGSYEQYF. The full variable domain, with the rest looked up from reference TRBV7-2 and TRBJ2-7, is GAGVSQSPSNKVTEKGKDVELRCDPISGHTALYWYRQSLGQGLEFLIYFQGNSAPDKSGLPSDRFSAERTGGSVSTLTIQRTQQEDSAVYLCASSLETSGSYEQYFGPGTRLTVT.

The V and J genes are TRBV2 and TRBJ2-7; D not certain. The CDR3 is 13 residues long. Germline-derived CDR1 and CDR2 are SNHLY and FYNNEI. V was pared by 2 bases and J by 3 bases, with 8 bases between. DNA for the CDR3: TGTGCCAGCAGTGAAATTAGCTTCTACGAGCAGTACTTC. It yields the protein CASSEISFYEQYF.

The chain joins TRBV4-1 to TRBJ2-5, with D hard to call. Germline loops: CDR1 MGHRA, CDR2 YSYEKL. This CDR3 region has 13 residues. V was pared by 1 base and J by 5 bases, with 8 bases between. CDR3 DNA sequence: TGCGCCAGCAGCCAAGTAATGCACGAGACCCAGTACTTC. It yields the protein CASSQVMHETQYF.

The table lists this clone with a few counts. This CDR3 reads CASREQGGNEAFF. The DNA for the CDR3 is TGTGCCAGCAGGGAACAGGGAGGTAATGAAGCTTTCTTT. The rearrangement uses TRBV28 and TRBJ1-1; a possible D gene is TRBD1 (6 bases). The ends were cut back, 6 bases at V and 7 bases at J, with 15 bases in the middle. This CDR3 has 13 amino acids. CDR1 MDHEN and CDR2 SYDVKM come from the germline V gene. The variable domain in full, with the rest retrieved from reference TRBV28 and TRBJ1-1, is DVKVTQSSRYLVKRTGEKVFLECVQDMDHENMFWYRQDPGLGLRLIYFSYDVKMKEKGDIPEGYSVSREKKERFSLILESASTNQTSMYLCASREQGGNEAFFGQGTRLTVV.

Comment on this clone: Within the sample, other DNA sequences also encode this same CDR3. The chain joins TRBV9 to TRBJ2-3; maybe TRBD2 (5 bases). There are 14 residues in the CDR3. CDR1 and CDR2 (germline): SGDLS, YYNGEE. V dropped 3 bases and J dropped 1 base, with 9 bases sitting between them. The CDR3: CASSALGGTDTQYF. The CDR3 coding sequence is TGTGCCAGCAGCGCGCTCGGGGGCACAGATACGCAGTATTTT.

The gene calls are TRBV25-1 and TRBJ2-2; 9 bases are a match to TRBD1. Germline assignment: CDR1 MGHDK and CDR2 SYGVNS. Trimming at V came to 6 bases and at J to 2 bases, leaving 4 bases not matched to a gene. This CDR3 region has 15 residues. The CDR3 DNA sequence: TGTGCCAGCAGCCATACAGGGGGCAACACCGGGGAGCTGTTTTTT. Protein sequence: CASSHTGGNTGELFF.

The rearrangement links TRBV15 to TRBJ2-5; no clear D. Between the trimmed V and J ends, which lost 0 bases and 5 bases, there was a span of 1 base. Germline-derived CDR1 and CDR2 are LNHNV and YYDKDF (reference sequence). The CDR3 has 11 residues. The CDR3 here is CATSRDETQYF. Written as DNA, the CDR3 is TGTGCCACCAGCAGAGATGAGACCCAGTACTTC.